Following are 22 T cell receptor beta chains from one sample sequenced in a study of T cell responses to AZD1222 COVID-19 vaccine. This table comes from immunoSEQ multiplex PCR, and its TCRdb copy is limited to in-frame clones, with some not included. The sample includes about 160,000 clones, 90% to 95% seen only once; the top ten take roughly 5.5%. The material was peripheral blood, obtained 28 days after the second AZD1222 dose. Source of these receptors: an adult who received the AZD1222 COVID-19 vaccine.

This rearrangement joins TRBV11-2 to TRBJ1-4; tentative D call: TRBD1 (6 bases). With 5 bases removed from V and 8 bases from J, the gap between germline ends came to 18 bases. The CDR3 contains 15 residues. The germline V gene has CDR1 SGHAT and CDR2 FQNNGV. The CDR3 sequence is CASSNAGGAREKLFF. In DNA, the CDR3 is TGTGCCAGCAGCAATGCCGGGGGGGCACGAGAAAAACTGTTTTTT.

The chain uses TRBV5-1 and TRBJ2-2, with TRBD2 identical over 8 bases. The CDR3 has 15 amino acids. The V segment lost 3 bases and the J segment 2 bases; nucleotides outside the gene matches: 3. Germline CDR1 SGHRS, CDR2 YFSETQ. CDR3: CASSSSGGNTGELFF. The CDR3 DNA reads TGCGCCAGCAGCTCGAGCGGGGGCAACACCGGGGAGCTGTTTTTT. The full variable domain, in which reference TRBV5-1 and TRBJ2-2 provide the parts outside the CDR3, is KAGVTQTPRYLIKTRGQQVTLSCSPISGHRSVSWYQQTPGQGLQFLFEYFSETQRNKGNFPGRFSGRQFSNSRSEMNVSTLELGDSALYLCASSSSGGNTGELFFGEGSRLTVL.

The V and J genes are TRBV11-2 and TRBJ2-7; TRBD2 aligns across 12 bases. Per germline, CDR1 SGHAT and CDR2 FQNNGV. The J segment lost 6 bases and the V segment lost 5 bases, leaving 8 bases of the junction unmatched. The CDR3 length is 15 residues. The CDR3 sequence is CASSPAGTSGLEQYF. The CDR3 region has the DNA TGTGCCAGCAGCCCCGCCGGGACTAGCGGGCTCGAGCAGTACTTC.

The rearrangement joins TRBV2 to TRBJ1-1, with D maybe TRBD1 (5 bases). Trimming cost V 5 bases and J 10 bases, with 17 bases left between them. CDR3 length: 13 amino acids. Germline CDR1 is SNHLY and CDR2 is FYNNEI. The CDR3 DNA follows: TGTGCCAGCAGTCCCGAGGGGCAGGCCGGAGCTTTCTTT. Its translation is CASSPEGQAGAFF.

The chain recombines TRBV14 with TRBJ1-2; TRBD1 is a possible D gene (5 bases). CDR3 length: 13 amino acids. V was trimmed by 2 bases and J by 1 base, leaving 5 bases between them. Looked up from germline, CDR1 is SGHDN and CDR2 is FVKESK. The CDR3 sequence: CASSQQGNYGYTF. The CDR3 DNA is TGTGCCAGCAGCCAACAGGGTAACTATGGCTACACCTTC.

This rearrangement joins TRBV4-1 to TRBJ1-1, with unresolved D. Germline lookup yields CDR1 MGHRA and CDR2 YSYEKL. V lost 8 bases to trimming and J lost 4 bases, with 8 bases between them. This CDR3 region has 11 residues. The CDR3 coding sequence is TGCGCCAGCGGGAAGCGCACTGAAGCTTTCTTT. This codes for CASGKRTEAFF.

This chain connects TRBV7-2 to TRBJ1-4, with D uncertain. Germline V gene sequence: CDR1 SGHTA, CDR2 FQGNSA. The CDR3 loop spans 15 amino acids. Trimming stripped 5 bases from V and 4 bases from J, with 14 bases between. Written as DNA, the CDR3 is TGTGCCAGCAGCCCCCGGGAGGGCCTTAATGAAAAACTGTTTTTT. Amino acid sequence: CASSPREGLNEKLFF.

The chain has TRBV19 and TRBJ2-5; D not resolved. V was cut by 5 bases and J by 1 base, with 11 bases left in between. CDR3 length: 14 amino acids. Looked up from germline, CDR1 is LNHDA and CDR2 is SQIVND (reference sequence). The CDR3 loop is CASSVRSRQETQYF. The CDR3 DNA is TGTGCCAGTAGTGTTCGGAGCCGCCAAGAGACCCAGTACTTC. Looking up the rest from reference TRBV19 and TRBJ2-5 gives the full variable domain: DGGITQSPKYLFRKEGQNVTLSCEQNLNHDAMYWYRQDPGQGLRLIYYSQIVNDFQKGDIAEGYSVSREKKESFPLTVTSAQKNPTAFYLCASSVRSRQETQYFGPGTRLLVL.

This rearrangement joins TRBV19 to TRBJ2-7; 10 bases align to TRBD2. The CDR3 consists of 14 residues. CDR1 and CDR2 from the germline V gene are LNHDA and SQIVND (reference sequence). V was clipped by 4 bases and J by 7 bases; unmatched bases: 7. The CDR3 coding sequence is TGTGCCAGTAGTAAAGCGGGAGGGCCGGGGGAGCAGTACTTC. It is translated as CASSKAGGPGEQYF.

The rearrangement links TRBV5-1 to TRBJ1-3; the D gene is possibly TRBD1 (5 bases). Germline CDR1 SGHRS, CDR2 YFSETQ. Between the trimmed V and J ends, which lost 0 bases and 4 bases, there was a span of 8 bases. This CDR3 has 14 amino acids. DNA of the CDR3: TGCGCCAGCAGCTTGGCCCCAGGGGGAAACACCATATATTTT. This codes for CASSLAPGGNTIYF.

In regard to this clone: A read error may produce the germline difference seen at one junction end. This sequence joins TRBV24-1 and TRBJ2-2, with D tentatively TRBD2 (6 bases). CDR3 length equals 13 residues. Germline-derived CDR1 and CDR2 are KGHDR and SFDVKD. The CDR3 coding sequence is TGTGCCACCAGTGCTAACGTCGACGGGGGGCTGTTTTTT. Amino acids: CATSANVDGGLFF.

The chain combines TRBV29-1 with TRBJ1-1, with 7 bases fitting TRBD1. Germline CDR1 is SQVTM and CDR2 is ANQGSEA. J gave up 1 base and V 3 bases, and 2 bases lay outside the gene matches. This CDR3 is 13 amino acids long. The CDR3 DNA is TGCAGCGTTGACGACAGGGCGAACACTGAAGCTTTCTTT. Translating it yields CSVDDRANTEAFF. The full variable domain, completed using reference TRBV29-1 and TRBJ1-1, is SAVISQKPSRDICQRGTSLTIQCQVDSQVTMMFWYRQQPGQSLTLIATANQGSEATYESGFVIDKFPISRPNLTFSTLTVSNMSPEDSSIYLCSVDDRANTEAFFGQGTRLTVV.

V is TRBV13 and J is TRBJ1-2, with D uncertain. Germline V lookup: CDR1 PRHDT, CDR2 FYEKMQ (reference sequence). The CDR3 totals 15 residues. With 3 bases removed from V and 1 base from J, the gap between germline ends came to 12 bases. CDR3 region: CASSLLKQLNYGYTF. The CDR3 nucleotides are TGTGCCAGCAGCTTGTTGAAACAGCTTAACTATGGCTACACCTTC.

The V gene is TRBV4-1, the J gene TRBJ2-2; 7 positions agree with TRBD2. Germline assignment: CDR1 MGHRA and CDR2 YSYEKL. Trimming removed 0 bases from V and 4 bases from J; junction bases left unmatched: 5. This CDR3 has 16 residues. For the CDR3, the DNA is TGCGCCAGCAGCCAAGAGCCGGGCGGGAGCACCGGGGAGCTGTTTTTT. Translated: CASSQEPGGSTGELFF.

J is TRBJ1-5 and V is TRBV7-9; no clear D. Trimming removed 3 bases at V and 0 bases at J, with 18 bases between. Germline CDR1 is SEHNR and CDR2 is FQNEAQ (reference sequence). The CDR3 contains 18 residues. The CDR3 reads CASSFTPYRIYSNQPQHF. CDR3 sequence (DNA): TGTGCCAGCAGCTTTACCCCGTACAGAATATATAGCAATCAGCCCCAGCATTTT.

This clone occurred once. This chain joins TRBV28 and TRBJ1-5, with no clear D. This CDR3 is 12 amino acids long. Germline V lookup: CDR1 MDHEN, CDR2 SYDVKM. Trimming cost V 7 bases and J 1 base, with 5 bases left between them. The CDR3 spells CASNESNQPQHF. In DNA form, the CDR3 reads TGTGCCAGCAACGAAAGCAATCAGCCCCAGCATTTT.

The chain joins TRBV5-5 to TRBJ1-6, with 9 bases matching TRBD1. Trimming took 2 bases from V and 9 from J; bases not matched to a gene: 6. The CDR3 runs to 15 residues. The germline V gene encodes CDR1 SGHKS and CDR2 YYEKEE (reference sequence). CDR3 coding DNA: TGTGCCAGCAGCTTAGGACAGGGGCGGGGTTCACCCCTCCACTTT. Translation: CASSLGQGRGSPLHF.

The rearrangement links TRBV25-1 to TRBJ2-1, with 14 bases matching TRBD2. V was clipped by 6 bases and J by 0 bases; unmatched bases: 4. In germline, CDR1 is MGHDK, CDR2 SYGVNS. The CDR3 consists of 17 residues. The CDR3: CASRGGLAGGSYNEQFF. CDR3 bases: TGTGCCAGCAGGGGAGGACTAGCGGGAGGCTCCTACAATGAGCAGTTCTTC.

The genes are TRBV5-1 and TRBJ1-4; possibly TRBD1 for D (5 bases). V dropped 2 bases and J dropped 3 bases, with 8 bases sitting between them. Looked up from germline, CDR1 is SGHRS and CDR2 is YFSETQ. The CDR3 is 14 amino acids. CDR3 protein: CASSFRQPNEKLFF. The CDR3 coding sequence is TGCGCCAGCAGCTTTAGACAGCCTAATGAAAAACTGTTTTTT. The entire variable domain, with the rest obtained from reference TRBV5-1 and TRBJ1-4, is as follows: KAGVTQTPRYLIKTRGQQVTLSCSPISGHRSVSWYQQTPGQGLQFLFEYFSETQRNKGNFPGRFSGRQFSNSRSEMNVSTLELGDSALYLCASSFRQPNEKLFFGSGTQLSVL.

The chain has TRBV2 and TRBJ1-2; D is unresolved. The CDR3 length is 11 residues. Germline CDR1 and CDR2: SNHLY and FYNNEI. The V end lost 3 bases, the J end lost 8 bases, and 7 bases lay between the germline ends. CDR3 sequence reads: CASSELLGYTF. CDR3 DNA: TGTGCCAGCAGTGAGCTTTTAGGCTACACCTTC.

The genes are TRBV7-2 and TRBJ2-7; the D gene is possibly TRBD2 (6 bases). Germline CDR1 SGHTA, CDR2 FQGNSA. V was trimmed by 2 bases and J by 0 bases, leaving 14 bases between them. This CDR3 has 16 residues. The CDR3 nucleotides are TGTGCCAGCAGCTTACTTATAAGCGGGCCCTCCTACGAGCAGTACTTC. Amino acids: CASSLLISGPSYEQYF.

This clone appeared a few times. CDR3 nucleotides: TGTGCCAGCTCACCACGAGCGAGGGAGACCCAGTACTTC. Translating it yields CASSPRARETQYF. V and J are TRBV18 and TRBJ2-5; D is undetermined. With 1 base removed from V and 5 bases from J, the gap between germline ends came to 8 bases. The CDR3 sequence is 13 residues long. Germline values: CDR1 KGHSH, CDR2 LQKENI.